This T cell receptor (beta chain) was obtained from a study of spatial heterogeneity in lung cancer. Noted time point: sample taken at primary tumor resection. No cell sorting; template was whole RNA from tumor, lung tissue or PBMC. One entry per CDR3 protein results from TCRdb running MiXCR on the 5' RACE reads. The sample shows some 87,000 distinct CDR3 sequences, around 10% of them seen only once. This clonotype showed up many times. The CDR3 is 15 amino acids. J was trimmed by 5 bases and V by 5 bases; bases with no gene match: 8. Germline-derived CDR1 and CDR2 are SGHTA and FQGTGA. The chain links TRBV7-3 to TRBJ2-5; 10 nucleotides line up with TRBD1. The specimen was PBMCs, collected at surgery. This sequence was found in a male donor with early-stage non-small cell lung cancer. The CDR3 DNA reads TGTGCCAGCAGCGACGGGACAGGGGAGTCGGAGACCCAGTACTTC. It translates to CASSDGTGESETQYF.